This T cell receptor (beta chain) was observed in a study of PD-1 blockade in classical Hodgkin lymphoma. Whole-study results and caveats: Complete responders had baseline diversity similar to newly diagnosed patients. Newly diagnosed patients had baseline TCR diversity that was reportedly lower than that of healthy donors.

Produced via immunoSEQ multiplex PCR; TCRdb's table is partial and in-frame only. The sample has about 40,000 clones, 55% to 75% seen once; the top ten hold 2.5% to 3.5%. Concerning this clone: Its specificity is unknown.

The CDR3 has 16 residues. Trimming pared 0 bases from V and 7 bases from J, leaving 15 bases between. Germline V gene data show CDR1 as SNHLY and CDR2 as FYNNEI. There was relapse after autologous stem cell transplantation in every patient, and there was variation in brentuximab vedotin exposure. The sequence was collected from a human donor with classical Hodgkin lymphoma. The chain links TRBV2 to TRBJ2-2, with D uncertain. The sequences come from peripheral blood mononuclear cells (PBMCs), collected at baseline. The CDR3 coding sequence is TGTGCCAGCAGTGAAGCACCGGACCCCACGGGCGGGGAGCTGTTTTTT. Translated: CASSEAPDPTGGELFF.